A single sample gave rise to the 30 T cell receptor beta chains below, sequenced in a study of blood T cell repertoires in COVID-19. The assay was immunoSEQ multiplex PCR, and TCRdb's table has in-frame clones only and misses some. The sample has about 25,000 clones; about nine tenths are singletons. Material for sequencing was peripheral blood. These receptor sequences come from a man in his forties or fifties with active COVID-19.

This sequence joins TRBV19 and TRBJ1-2, with a weak D call TRBD1 (6 bases). From germline, CDR1 is LNHDA and CDR2 SQIVND (reference sequence). The V end lost 7 bases, the J end lost 4 bases, and 16 bases lay between the germline ends. This CDR3 is 14 amino acids long. The CDR3 DNA follows: TGTGCCAGTATAGGGGGAAGGGGACCCTATGGCTACACCTTC. It is translated as CASIGGRGPYGYTF.

This CDR3 reads CASSLETAYEQYV. CDR3 DNA sequence: TGTGCCAGCAGCTTAGAGACAGCCTACGAGCAGTACGTC. The chain couples TRBV11-2 to TRBJ2-7; possibly TRBD1 for D (5 bases). This CDR3 region has 13 residues. V dropped 0 bases and J dropped 2 bases, with 5 bases sitting between them. Per the germline V gene, CDR1 is SGHAT and CDR2 is FQNNGV.

The chain combines TRBV2 with TRBJ1-1; D is perhaps TRBD1 (5 bases). Deletions cut 2 bases from V and 0 bases from J, with 16 bases between. The CDR3 consists of 17 residues. Per germline, CDR1 SNHLY and CDR2 FYNNEI. For the CDR3, the DNA is TGTGCCAGCAGTGAATGGGGAAGGGGATCGATGAACACTGAAGCTTTCTTT. This gives the protein CASSEWGRGSMNTEAFF.

CDR3 sequence (DNA): TGTGCCAGCAGTTTCCTCCTGAGCGGCAAAAACATTCAGTACTTC. Amino acid sequence: CASSFLLSGKNIQYF. The chain carries TRBV6-5 and TRBJ2-4; a weak D match, TRBD2 (5 bases). The CDR3 contains 15 residues. V lost 4 bases and J lost 3, with 13 bases in between. The V gene's germline CDR1 is MNHEY and CDR2 SVGAGI.

The chain combines TRBV28 with TRBJ2-7; 9 bases fit TRBD1. This CDR3 contains 14 residues. Germline V lookup: CDR1 MDHEN, CDR2 SYDVKM. Trimming at V came to 5 bases and at J to 2 bases, leaving 4 bases not matched to a gene. The CDR3: CASSPGTGPYEQYF. DNA for the CDR3: TGTGCCAGCAGTCCCGGGACAGGGCCCTACGAGCAGTACTTC. Full variable domain (remainder filled in from reference TRBV28 and TRBJ2-7): DVKVTQSSRYLVKRTGEKVFLECVQDMDHENMFWYRQDPGLGLRLIYFSYDVKMKEKGDIPEGYSVSREKKERFSLILESASTNQTSMYLCASSPGTGPYEQYFGPGTRLTVT.

The V call is TRBV27, the J call TRBJ2-2, with a tentative D call TRBD1 (5 bases). Trimming took off 7 bases at V and 3 bases at J, with 9 bases between the two ends. The CDR3 length is 13 residues. From germline, CDR1 is MNHEY and CDR2 SMNVEV (reference sequence). CDR3 in amino acids: CASKTVYTGELFF. The CDR3 DNA reads as TGTGCCAGCAAGACAGTGTACACCGGGGAGCTGTTTTTT.

V gene TRBV4-1 combines with J gene TRBJ2-2; TRBD2 agrees at 8 bases. The CDR3 spans 16 residues. CDR1 and CDR2 (germline): MGHRA, YSYEKL. The trim removed 6 bases at V and 4 bases at J, leaving 10 bases unmatched. CDR3 region: CASRLEVAGITGELFF. The CDR3 nucleotides are TGCGCCAGCAGGCTCGAAGTAGCGGGGATCACCGGGGAGCTGTTTTTT.

This chain uses TRBV15 with TRBJ2-3, with 9 positions matching TRBD2. The CDR3 spans 16 residues. CDR1 is LNHNV, CDR2 YYDKDF, per germline (reference sequence). The V gene end was trimmed by 0 bases and the J gene end by 6 bases; junction bases not matched to a gene: 7. Written as DNA, the CDR3 is TGTGCCACCAGCAGAGATGAACTAGCGGGTGGGGATACGCAGTATTTT. Translation gives CATSRDELAGGDTQYF. Based on the CDR3 plus reference TRBV15 and TRBJ2-3, the full variable domain is DAMVIQNPRYQVTQFGKPVTLSCSQTLNHNVMYWYQQKSSQAPKLLFHYYDKDFNNEADTPDNFQSRRPNTSFCFLDIRSPGLGDTAMYLCATSRDELAGGDTQYFGPGTRLTVL.

The chain combines TRBV27 with TRBJ2-2, with 15 bases that match TRBD2. The CDR3 is made up of 24 amino acids. Germline V CDR1 and CDR2: MNHEY, SMNVEV (reference sequence). J gave up 1 base and V 5 bases, and 23 bases lay outside the gene matches. The CDR3 protein is CASSTHPGTVDGLAGGLNTGELFF. The CDR3 coding sequence is TGTGCCAGCAGTACTCACCCTGGGACTGTGGATGGACTAGCGGGGGGGTTGAACACCGGGGAGCTGTTTTTT.

This chain connects TRBV7-6 to TRBJ2-6; D call uncertain. The CDR3 is 17 amino acids. Germline values: CDR1 SGHVS, CDR2 FNYEAQ. V shed 2 bases and J shed 0 bases, with 11 bases lying between them. DNA for the CDR3: TGTGCCAGCAGCTTAATCCTCGAGAACTCTGGGGCCAACGTCCTGACTTTC. This sequence encodes CASSLILENSGANVLTF. The full variable domain, with the rest looked up from reference TRBV7-6 and TRBJ2-6, is GAGVSQSPRYKVTKRGQDVALRCDPISGHVSLYWYRQALGQGPEFLTYFNYEAQQDKSGLPNDRFSAERPEGSISTLTIQRTEQRDSAMYRCASSLILENSGANVLTFGAGSRLTVL.

This rearrangement joins TRBV7-3 to TRBJ2-7, with TRBD1 matching over 8 bases. The CDR3 totals 14 residues. J lost 2 bases, V lost 5 bases, and 5 bases had no gene match. Germline CDR1 SGHTA, CDR2 FQGTGA. The DNA for the CDR3 is TGTGCCAGCAGCCGATCGACAGGGGCCTACGAGCAGTACTTC. This gives the protein CASSRSTGAYEQYF.

This clone was counted a few times. The rearrangement uses TRBV7-6 and TRBJ1-5, with D possibly being TRBD1 (5 bases). Germline CDR1 is SGHVS and CDR2 is FNYEAQ. The CDR3 spans 15 residues. Trimming shortened V by 0 bases and J by 8 bases, and 14 bases separated the two germline ends. The CDR3 DNA reads as TGTGCCAGCAGCTTAGCGCTGGGGGGAGGGGAGCCCCAGCATTTT. Protein product: CASSLALGGGEPQHF.

The chain employs TRBV6-6 and TRBJ2-2; possibly TRBD1 for D (6 bases). Germline-derived CDR1 and CDR2 are MNHNY and SVGAGI (reference sequence). Trimming took 4 bases from V and 10 from J, leaving 16 bases between them. The CDR3 loop spans 14 amino acids. Here the CDR3 DNA reads TGTGCCAGCAGTTCCTCCAGGGGCCCTACGGAGCTGTTTTTT. As protein: CASSSSRGPTELFF.

This sequence joins TRBV9 and TRBJ2-2, with TRBD2 matching 12 bases. V gave up 5 bases and J gave up 0 bases; unmatched junction bases: 5. The CDR3 spans 17 residues. Germline V gene lookup returns CDR1 SGDLS and CDR2 YYNGEE. CDR3 loop: CASSDRLAGANTGELFF. The CDR3 DNA follows: TGTGCCAGCAGTGACCGACTAGCGGGGGCGAACACCGGGGAGCTGTTTTTT. Looking up the rest from reference TRBV9 and TRBJ2-2 gives the full variable domain: DSGVTQTPKHLITATGQRVTLRCSPRSGDLSVYWYQQSLDQGLQFLIQYYNGEERAKGNILERFSAQQFPDLHSELNLSSLELGDSALYFCASSDRLAGANTGELFFGEGSRLTVL.

J is TRBJ2-3 and V is TRBV6-2 or TRBV6-3, with 7 bases aligning to TRBD2. This CDR3 region has 15 residues. Germline V gene data show CDR1 as MNHEY and CDR2 as SVGEGT. Trimming cost V 4 bases and J 1 base; bases outside gene matches: 5. CDR3: CASSSLRGGTDTQYF. CDR3 bases: TGTGCCAGCAGTTCCTTACGGGGGGGCACAGATACGCAGTATTTT.

This clone showed up just once. The chain employs TRBV9 and TRBJ2-1; 7 nucleotides line up with TRBD2. CDR1 is SGDLS and CDR2 is YYNGEE in the germline V gene. This CDR3 region has 16 residues. V lost 4 bases to trimming and J lost 4 bases; unmatched junction nucleotides: 11. In nucleotides, the CDR3 is TGTGCCAGCAGCCTTCAAAGCGGGACGCCTTACAATGAGCAGTTCTTC. Its translation is CASSLQSGTPYNEQFF. Together with reference TRBV9 and TRBJ2-1, the CDR3 gives the full variable domain: DSGVTQTPKHLITATGQRVTLRCSPRSGDLSVYWYQQSLDQGLQFLIQYYNGEERAKGNILERFSAQQFPDLHSELNLSSLELGDSALYFCASSLQSGTPYNEQFFGPGTRLTVL.

This clone was found once. The chain employs TRBV18 and TRBJ1-6, with 9 bases aligning to TRBD1. CDR1 is KGHSH and CDR2 is LQKENI in the germline V gene. V lost 5 bases and J lost 11; bases outside the gene matches: 16. The CDR3 covers 17 residues. The CDR3 spells CASSALGGQGTSPPLHF. DNA of the CDR3: TGTGCCAGCTCAGCGTTAGGAGGACAGGGGACTTCGCCACCCCTCCACTTT.

The chain carries TRBV9 and TRBJ2-7; D might be TRBD1 (6 bases). The CDR3 is made up of 14 amino acids. Looked up from germline, CDR1 is SGDLS and CDR2 is YYNGEE. Trimming took off 5 bases at V and 3 bases at J, with 15 bases between the two ends. This CDR3 reads CASSPSLRGYEQYF. The CDR3 nucleotides are TGTGCCAGCAGTCCTAGTCTCAGGGGCTACGAGCAGTACTTC.

The V gene is TRBV7-2, the J gene TRBJ2-3; 8 positions match TRBD2. J gave up 8 bases and V 1 base, and 14 bases lay outside the gene matches. Germline V gene data show CDR1 as SGHTA and CDR2 as FQGNSA. CDR3 length equals 17 residues. Written as DNA, the CDR3 is TGTGCCAGCAGCTTAGGGACCCCGACTAGCGTACAAGGTACGCAGTATTTT. Translated, it gives CASSLGTPTSVQGTQYF.

The chain employs TRBV6-4 and TRBJ2-7, with 10 bases that match TRBD2. Germline V lookup: CDR1 MRHNA, CDR2 SNTAGT. The CDR3 contains 13 residues. V lost 6 bases, J lost 4 bases, and 3 bases stayed unmatched. As DNA, the CDR3 is TGTGCCAGCAGGGGACTAGCGACATACGAGCAGTACGTC. It translates to CASRGLATYEQYV.

V usage is TRBV9 and J usage is TRBJ2-5; possible D gene TRBD1, 6 bases. The V end was cut by 0 bases, the J end by 7 bases, with 13 bases between. Germline-derived CDR1 and CDR2 are SGDLS and YYNGEE. The CDR3 is 14 amino acids. CDR3 DNA: TGTGCCAGCAGCGTAGATGGGGGCCCGCGGACCCAGTACTTC. Its translation is CASSVDGGPRTQYF.

The J gene is TRBJ2-6, the V gene TRBV5-1, with 7 bases fitting TRBD1. The CDR3 is made up of 16 amino acids. Trimming took 2 bases from V and 1 from J; bases not matched to a gene: 3. Germline values: CDR1 SGHRS, CDR2 YFSETQ. The CDR3 protein is CASSFGQVSGANVLTF. The CDR3 DNA reads as TGCGCCAGCAGCTTTGGACAGGTGTCTGGGGCCAACGTCCTGACTTTC.

The chain recombines TRBV19 with TRBJ2-7, with 7 bases lining up with TRBD1. J gave up 9 bases and V 4 bases, and 9 bases lay outside the gene matches. Germline assignment: CDR1 LNHDA and CDR2 SQIVND (reference sequence). This CDR3 region has 13 residues. Here the CDR3 DNA reads TGTGCCAGTAGTAGTTCTACAGGGGACCGGCAGTACGTC. Translating gives CASSSSTGDRQYV.

This clone was detected only once. The rearrangement joins TRBV10-2 to TRBJ2-7; 9 bases agree with TRBD2. CDR1 is WSHSY and CDR2 is SAAADI in the germline V gene. Losses at the gene ends were 4 bases for V and 2 bases for J; bases not matched to a gene: 6. The length of the CDR3 is 15 residues. This CDR3 reads CASSGGLAGPYEQYV. In nucleotides, the CDR3 is TGCGCCAGCAGTGGGGGTCTAGCGGGACCCTACGAGCAGTACGTC.

The V and J genes are TRBV29-1 and TRBJ2-1, with 9 bases lining up with TRBD1. V trimming: 4 bases; J trimming: 7 bases; junction bases outside the gene matches: 8. This CDR3 has 14 residues. The germline V gene has CDR1 SQVTM and CDR2 ANQGSEA. In nucleotides, the CDR3 is TGCAGCGTTGCCGGGACAGGGATGTTGAATGAGCAGTTCTTC. Translated, it gives CSVAGTGMLNEQFF.

This chain links TRBV27 with TRBJ1-2, with unresolved D. V dropped 0 bases and J dropped 8 bases, with 10 bases sitting between them. Germline-derived CDR1 and CDR2 are MNHEY and SMNVEV (reference sequence). This CDR3 region has 13 residues. The CDR3 reads CASSLSSGYGYTF. The CDR3 DNA reads as TGTGCCAGCAGTTTATCCTCAGGTTACGGCTACACCTTC.

The chain carries TRBV19 and TRBJ1-1; possibly TRBD1 for D (5 bases). The CDR3 spans 14 residues. V gave up 3 bases and J gave up 0 bases, with 8 bases separating them. In germline, CDR1 is LNHDA, CDR2 SQIVND (reference sequence). The DNA for the CDR3 is TGTGCCAGTAGTATGGGGCAAATGAACACTGAAGCTTTCTTT. This encodes CASSMGQMNTEAFF.

The rearrangement uses TRBV2 and TRBJ2-3, with 9 bases identical to TRBD2. The germline V gene encodes CDR1 SNHLY and CDR2 FYNNEI. V lost 3 bases, J lost 3 bases, and 7 bases stayed unmatched. CDR3 size: 16 residues. The CDR3 sequence is CASSDWRGGGTDTQYF. The CDR3 DNA reads TGTGCCAGCAGTGATTGGCGGGGGGGCGGAACAGATACGCAGTATTTT.

The chain recombines TRBV7-2 with TRBJ2-3; 7 nucleotides agree with TRBD2. Germline trimming cut 7 bases from V and 5 bases from J; bases unmatched to any gene: 9. In germline, CDR1 is SGHTA, CDR2 FQGNSA. The CDR3 extends over 14 amino acids. CDR3 protein: CASNLLGGEDTQYF. The CDR3 bases are TGTGCCAGCAACCTTTTGGGGGGGGAAGATACGCAGTATTTT. Supplemented by reference TRBV7-2 and TRBJ2-3, the full variable domain reads GAGVSQSPSNKVTEKGKDVELRCDPISGHTALYWYRQSLGQGLEFLIYFQGNSAPDKSGLPSDRFSAERTGGSVSTLTIQRTQQEDSAVYLCASNLLGGEDTQYFGPGTRLTVL.

This rearrangement joins TRBV6-2 or TRBV6-3 to TRBJ1-2; 9 nucleotides align to TRBD1. CDR1 MNHEY and CDR2 SVGEGT come from the germline V gene. The CDR3 covers 13 residues. With 5 bases clipped from V and 5 bases from J, the junction kept 3 bases outside the gene matches. Written as DNA, the CDR3 is TGTGCCAGCAGTCCGGGGACAGGGTATGGCTACACCTTC. This encodes CASSPGTGYGYTF.